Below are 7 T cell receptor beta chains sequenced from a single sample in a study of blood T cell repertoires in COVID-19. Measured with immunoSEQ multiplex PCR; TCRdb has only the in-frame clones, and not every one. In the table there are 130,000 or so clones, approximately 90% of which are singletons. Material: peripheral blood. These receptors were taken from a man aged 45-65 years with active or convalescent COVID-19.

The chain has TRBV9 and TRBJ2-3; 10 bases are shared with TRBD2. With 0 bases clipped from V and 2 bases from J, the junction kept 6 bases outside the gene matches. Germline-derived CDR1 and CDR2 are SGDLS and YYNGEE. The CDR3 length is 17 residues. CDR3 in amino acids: CASSVDSGGTLTDTQYF. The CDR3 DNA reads TGTGCCAGCAGCGTAGATAGCGGGGGGACACTCACAGATACGCAGTATTTT.

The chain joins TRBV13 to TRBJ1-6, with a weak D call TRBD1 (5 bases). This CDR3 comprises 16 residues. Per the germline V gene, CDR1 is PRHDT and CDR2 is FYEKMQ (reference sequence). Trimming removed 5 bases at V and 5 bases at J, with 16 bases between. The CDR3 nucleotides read TGTGCCAGCAGCCCCACTTTTGACAGAAATAATTCACCCCTCCACTTT. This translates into CASSPTFDRNNSPLHF.

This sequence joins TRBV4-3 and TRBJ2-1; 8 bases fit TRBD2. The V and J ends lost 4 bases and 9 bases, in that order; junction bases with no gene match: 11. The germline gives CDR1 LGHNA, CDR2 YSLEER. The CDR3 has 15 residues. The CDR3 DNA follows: TGCGCCAGCAGCCCACATACTGGGACTAGAGGTGAGCAGTTCTTC. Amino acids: CASSPHTGTRGEQFF.

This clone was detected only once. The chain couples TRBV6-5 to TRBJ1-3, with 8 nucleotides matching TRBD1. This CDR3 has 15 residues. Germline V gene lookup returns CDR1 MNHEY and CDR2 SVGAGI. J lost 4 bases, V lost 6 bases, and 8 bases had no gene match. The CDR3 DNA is TGTGCCAGCAGGATGGACAGGGTGAACGGAAACACCATATATTTT. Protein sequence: CASRMDRVNGNTIYF.

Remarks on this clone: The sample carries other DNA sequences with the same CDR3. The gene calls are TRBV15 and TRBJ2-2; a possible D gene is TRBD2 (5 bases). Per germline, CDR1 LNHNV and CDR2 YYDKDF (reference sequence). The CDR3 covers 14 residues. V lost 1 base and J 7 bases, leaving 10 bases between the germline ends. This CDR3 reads CATSRVRGSGELFF. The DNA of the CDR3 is TGTGCCACCAGCAGAGTACGAGGGAGCGGGGAGCTGTTTTTT.

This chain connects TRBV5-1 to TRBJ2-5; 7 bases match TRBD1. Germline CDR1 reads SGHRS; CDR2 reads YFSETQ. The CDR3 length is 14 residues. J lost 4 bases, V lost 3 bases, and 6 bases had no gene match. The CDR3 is CASSSQGNPETQYF. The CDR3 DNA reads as TGCGCCAGCAGCTCACAGGGGAACCCAGAGACCCAGTACTTC.

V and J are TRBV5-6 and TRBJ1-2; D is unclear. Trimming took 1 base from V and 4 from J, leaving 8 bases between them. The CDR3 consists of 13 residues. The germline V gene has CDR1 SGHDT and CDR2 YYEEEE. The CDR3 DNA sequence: TGTGCCAGCAGCTTGACAAATCCCTATGGCTACACCTTC. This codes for CASSLTNPYGYTF.